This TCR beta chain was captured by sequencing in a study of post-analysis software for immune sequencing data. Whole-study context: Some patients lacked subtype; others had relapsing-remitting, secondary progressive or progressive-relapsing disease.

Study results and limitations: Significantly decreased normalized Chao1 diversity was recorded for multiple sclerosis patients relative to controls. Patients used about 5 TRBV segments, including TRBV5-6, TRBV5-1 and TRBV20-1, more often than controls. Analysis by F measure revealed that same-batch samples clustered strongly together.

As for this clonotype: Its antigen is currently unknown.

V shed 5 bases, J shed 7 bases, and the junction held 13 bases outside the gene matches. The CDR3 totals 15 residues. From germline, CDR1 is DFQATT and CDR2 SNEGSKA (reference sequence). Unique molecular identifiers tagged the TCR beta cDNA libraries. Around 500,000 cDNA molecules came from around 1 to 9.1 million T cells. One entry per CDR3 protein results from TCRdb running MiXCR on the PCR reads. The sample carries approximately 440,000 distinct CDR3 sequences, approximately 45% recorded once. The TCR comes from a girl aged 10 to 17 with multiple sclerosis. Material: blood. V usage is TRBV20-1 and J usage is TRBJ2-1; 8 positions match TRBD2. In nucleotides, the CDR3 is TGCAGTGCTGGTCCCCTAGCGGGTCCCAGGAATGAGCAGTTCTTC. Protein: CSAGPLAGPRNEQFF.